This T cell receptor (beta chain) was captured by sequencing in a study of CD8+CD57+ T cells in acquired aplastic anemia. Genomic DNA served as template for TCR beta VDJ and CDR3 profiling. Each CDR3 protein is one row after TCRdb ran MiXCR on the reads. The sample shows 200,000 to 300,000 distinct CDR3 sequences, approximately 45% of them seen only once. The germline V gene encodes CDR1 SNHLY and CDR2 FYNNEI. J gave up 5 bases and V 8 bases, and 9 bases lay outside the gene matches. CDR3 length: 13 residues. A word on this clonotype: Its target is not known.

General study findings and limits: No significant difference in CD8+ Simpson's diversity was found between patients and controls.

Patients who underwent sequencing had shown CD8+CD57+ cell expansion by flow cytometry. Each of the patients presented with severe acquired aplastic anemia. The sample taken for sequencing was sorted CD4+, CD8+, or CD8+CD57+ T cells (not recorded which) from PBMCs. J is TRBJ2-7 and V is TRBV2; the match to TRBD1 covers 7 bases. The TCR sequence derives from a human donor with aplastic anemia. The CDR3 reads CASPRQGTHEQYF. CDR3 DNA sequence: TGTGCCAGCCCTCGACAGGGAACTCACGAGCAGTACTTC. Variable domain in full (rest from reference TRBV2 and TRBJ2-7): EPEVTQTPSHQVTQMGQEVILRCVPISNHLYFYWYRQILGQKVEFLVSFYNNEISEKSEIFDDQFSVERPDGSNFTLKIRSTKLEDSAMYFCASPRQGTHEQYFGPGTRLTVT.